A selection of T cell receptor beta chains follows, all from one sample in a study of shared clonotypes between healthy human individuals. Some clones are missing from TCRdb's copy, which holds only in-frame ones; the method was immunoSEQ multiplex PCR. Of over a million clones listed, roughly 97% are singletons. Sequencing used naive CD4+ T cells sorted from blood. These receptors came from a man between 25 and 39 years old in good health. CDR3s include the opening cysteine and the closing phenylalanine or tryptophan. Fields, in order: clone size, D gene, J gene, V gene, CDR3 protein, CDR3 DNA. A D gene is named only where the DNA matches it firmly. Rows may omit the clone size; those that give it use once, few, many or a size class.

NA	NA	TRBJ2-7	TRBV5-4	CASSLGASAYEQYF	TGTGCCAGCAGCTTGGGGGCGTCGGCCTACGAGCAGTACTTC
NA	NA	TRBJ2-7	TRBV29-1	CSVEVRSIEQYF	TGCAGCGTTGAGGTTCGCTCCATCGAGCAGTACTTC
once	TRBD1	TRBJ1-1	TRBV7-9	CASSPTGTANTEAFF	TGTGCCAGCAGCCCAACGGGGACAGCGAACACTGAAGCTTTCTTT
NA	TRBD2	TRBJ2-7	TRBV18	CASSLSGRVFEQYF	TGTGCCAGCTCACTGAGCGGGAGGGTGTTCGAGCAGTACTTC
NA	NA	TRBJ2-1	TRBV6-5	CASSFSLAPLYNEQFF	TGTGCCAGCAGTTTTTCCCTCGCTCCCCTCTACAATGAGCAGTTCTTC
NA	NA	TRBJ2-3	TRBV5-4	CASSSRGLGVADTQYF	TGTGCCAGCAGCTCCCGGGGTTTAGGAGTGGCAGATACGCAGTATTTT
NA	NA	TRBJ2-7	TRBV5-5	CASSSSYEQYF	TGTGCCAGCAGCTCTAGCTACGAGCAGTACTTC
NA	NA	TRBJ2-5	TRBV5-1	CASSFGSKETQYF	TGCGCCAGCAGCTTTGGGTCAAAAGAGACCCAGTACTTC
NA	TRBD2	TRBJ2-1	TRBV6-4	CASSETSGSYNEQFF	TGTGCCAGCAGCGAAACTAGCGGGAGTTACAATGAGCAGTTCTTC
NA	TRBD2	TRBJ2-1	TRBV11-3	CASSPKGLAGVTEQFF	TGTGCCAGCAGCCCAAAGGGACTAGCGGGAGTCACTGAGCAGTTCTTC
NA	NA	TRBJ2-3	TRBV18	CASSPQGSTDTQYF	TGTGCCAGCTCACCGCAGGGATCCACAGATACGCAGTATTTT
NA	NA	TRBJ2-7	TRBV28	CASSEAYRDYEQYF	TGTGCCAGCAGCGAAGCTTATCGGGACTACGAGCAGTACTTC
NA	TRBD2	TRBJ2-7	TRBV18	CASSTGLAGSYEQYF	TGTGCCAGCTCAACCGGACTAGCGGGCTCCTACGAGCAGTACTTC
once	NA	TRBJ2-4	TRBV29-1	CSVVPGQGISGRPWLVGQNIQYF	TGCAGCGTGGTCCCGGGACAGGGTATTAGCGGGAGGCCCTGGTTGGTTGGCCAAAACATTCAGTACTTC
NA	NA	TRBJ2-1	TRBV30	CAWSTGGFSNEQFF	TGTGCCTGGAGTACGGGGGGCTTTTCCAATGAGCAGTTCTTC
NA	NA	TRBJ1-1	TRBV29-1	CSAGRNGEAFF	TGCAGCGCGGGGAGAAATGGTGAAGCTTTCTTT
NA	NA	TRBJ1-2	TRBV6-5	CASSYDAVNYGYTF	TGTGCCAGCAGTTACGATGCGGTGAACTATGGCTACACCTTC
NA	NA	TRBJ1-5	TRBV19	CASSMGSRYQPQHF	TGTGCCAGTAGTATGGGCAGTCGGTATCAGCCCCAGCATTTT
NA	NA	TRBJ2-7	TRBV28	CASSLGGTPSYEQYF	TGTGCCAGCAGTTTGGGGGGGACACCTTCCTACGAGCAGTACTTC
NA	TRBD1	TRBJ2-7	TRBV18	CASSAGRGQGTYEQYF	TGTGCCAGCTCCGCCGGCCGGGGACAGGGTACCTACGAGCAGTACTTC
NA	NA	TRBJ1-4	TRBV5-8	CASSRHRNEKLFF	TGTGCCAGCAGCCGACACCGGAATGAAAAACTGTTTTTT
NA	NA	TRBJ2-7	TRBV9	CASSVAGDNYEQYF	TGTGCCAGCAGCGTAGCTGGGGACAACTACGAGCAGTACTTC
NA	NA	TRBJ2-3	TRBV29-1	CSVQRADTQYF	TGCAGCGTCCAACGGGCAGATACGCAGTATTTT
NA	NA	TRBJ1-2	TRBV11-2	CASSLSVNRGFYGYTF	TGTGCCAGCAGCTTAAGCGTGAACCGCGGGTTCTATGGCTACACCTTC
NA	NA	TRBJ2-1	TRBV7-2	CASSSQPGVWEFF	TGTGCCAGCAGCTCGCAACCGGGGGTCTGGGAGTTCTTC
NA	NA	TRBJ2-7	TRBV30	CAWRSGTYEQYF	TGTGCCTGGAGATCGGGAACCTACGAGCAGTACTTC
NA	NA	TRBJ1-5	TRBV6-1	CASSVPTGPGQPQHF	TGTGCCAGCAGCGTCCCCACAGGGCCAGGTCAGCCCCAGCATTTT
NA	TRBD2	TRBJ2-1	TRBV4-1	CASSQTPGLARNEQFF	TGCGCCAGCAGCCAGACCCCGGGACTAGCGAGGAATGAGCAGTTCTTC
NA	TRBD2	TRBJ2-1	TRBV6-6	CASSYDGTSGGNEQFF	TGTGCCAGCAGTTACGATGGGACTAGCGGGGGGAATGAGCAGTTCTTC
NA	NA	TRBJ2-1	TRBV25-1	CASRERFDEQFF	TGTGCCAGCAGGGAGAGGTTCGATGAGCAGTTCTTC
NA	NA	TRBJ1-3	TRBV4-3	CASSQDPGPVTIYF	TGCGCCAGCAGCCAAGACCCGGGTCCGGTCACCATATATTTT
NA	NA	TRBJ2-5	TRBV6-1	CASSRQLPETQYF	TGTGCCAGCAGCAGGCAACTCCCAGAGACCCAGTACTTC
NA	NA	TRBJ2-7	TRBV5-4	CASSLNRWDEQYF	TGTGCCAGCAGCCTGAACCGATGGGACGAGCAGTACTTC
NA	NA	TRBJ2-7	TRBV29-1	CTAGSSYEQYF	TGCACGGCAGGGAGCTCCTACGAGCAGTACTTC
NA	NA	TRBJ1-2	TRBV7-9	CASSPGQNYGYTF	TGTGCCAGCAGCCCAGGACAGAACTATGGCTACACCTTC
NA	NA	TRBJ2-3	TRBV18	CASSPEGGMTDTQYF	TGTGCCAGCTCACCAGAAGGGGGTATGACAGATACGCAGTATTTT
NA	NA	TRBJ2-2	TRBV6-1	CASSALTVNTGELFF	TGTGCCAGCAGTGCGCTGACAGTAAACACCGGGGAGCTGTTTTTT
NA	TRBD2	TRBJ2-5	TRBV7-3	CASSLTHLAGGGETQYF	TGTGCCAGCAGCTTAACCCATCTAGCGGGAGGAGGGGAGACCCAGTACTTC
once	NA	TRBJ2-4	TRBV5-5	CASSPVAKNIQYF	TGTGCCAGCAGCCCCGTGGCCAAAAACATTCAGTACTTC
NA	TRBD2	TRBJ2-7	TRBV7-6	CASSLLAATLYEQYF	TGTGCCAGCAGCTTACTAGCGGCCACCCTCTACGAGCAGTACTTC
once	NA	TRBJ2-7	TRBV27	CASSFLWEDGSVYEQYF	TGTGCCAGCAGTTTCCTCTGGGAGGACGGGTCTGTCTACGAGCAGTACTTC
once	NA	TRBJ2-7	TRBV7-3	CASSLSPMAGEQYF	TGTGCCAGCAGCTTATCTCCTATGGCAGGCGAGCAGTACTTC
NA	TRBD1	TRBJ1-5	TRBV28	CASRGQGIIQPQHF	TGTGCCAGCAGGGGACAGGGGATAATTCAGCCCCAGCATTTT
NA	NA	TRBJ1-1	TRBV6-5	CASSYRGLGAFF	TGTGCCAGCAGTTACAGGGGACTCGGGGCTTTCTTT
NA	NA	TRBJ1-1	TRBV7-8	CASSSVLRGTEAFF	TGTGCCAGCAGCTCCGTCCTGCGGGGCACTGAAGCTTTCTTT
NA	TRBD2	TRBJ2-2	TRBV6-6	CASLGGRNTGELFF	TGTGCCAGCCTCGGCGGGAGAAACACCGGGGAGCTGTTTTTT
NA	NA	TRBJ1-4	TRBV5-1	CASSLALGATHEKLFF	TGCGCCAGCAGCTTGGCCTTGGGGGCGACCCACGAAAAACTGTTTTTT
NA	TRBD1	TRBJ2-7	TRBV5-1	CASSSGTGFSYEQYF	TGCGCCAGCAGCTCCGGGACAGGGTTTTCCTACGAGCAGTACTTC
NA	TRBD1	TRBJ1-2	TRBV15	CATSRTSGTGEYGYTF	TGTGCCACCAGCAGAACATCCGGGACAGGGGAGTATGGCTACACCTTC
NA	NA	TRBJ2-7	TRBV18	CATSTGPLSYEQYF	TGTGCCACTTCCACGGGACCACTTTCCTACGAGCAGTACTTC
NA	NA	TRBJ1-1	TRBV7-2	CASSIQANTEAFF	TGTGCCAGCAGCATACAGGCTAACACTGAAGCTTTCTTT
NA	TRBD2	TRBJ2-3	TRBV28	CASSSPLADLPGGDTQYF	TGTGCCAGCAGTTCCCCTCTAGCGGACCTCCCCGGGGGGGATACGCAGTATTTT
NA	TRBD2	TRBJ2-3	TRBV9	CASRKGGSDTQYF	TGTGCCAGCAGAAAGGGAGGGTCAGATACGCAGTATTTT
once	NA	TRBJ1-1	TRBV7-8	CASSPGGSGHLNTEAFF	TGTGCCAGCAGCCCGGGGGGATCGGGACACCTGAACACTGAAGCTTTCTTT
few	TRBD1	TRBJ1-4	TRBV28	CASSLAGGEKLFF	TGTGCCAGCAGTTTGGCAGGGGGCGAAAAACTGTTTTTT
once	TRBD1	TRBJ1-1	TRBV5-1	CASSVSGTGFTEAFF	TGCGCCAGCAGCGTATCCGGGACAGGGTTCACTGAAGCTTTCTTT
NA	NA	TRBJ2-5	TRBV15	CATSSLKETQYF	TGTGCCACCAGCAGCCTCAAAGAGACCCAGTACTTC
NA	TRBD2	TRBJ2-2	TRBV28	CASSLPGLADHTGELFF	TGTGCCAGCAGTTTACCTGGACTAGCGGACCACACCGGGGAGCTGTTTTTT